This T cell receptor (beta chain) was profiled in a study of regulatory T cells in long-lasting Graves disease. Study outcomes and limitations: Newly diagnosed Graves' patients exceeded persistent ones in TCR diversity.

Arm-PCR of CDR3 regions and iRepertoire HTBI primers were the basis on which TCR beta libraries were built. TCRdb called the multiplex PCR reads again in MiXCR, with one record for every CDR3 protein. The sample holds under 250,000 distinct CDR3 sequences, 20% to 25% seen once. This clonotype turned up a few times. Its antigen is not identified. Just one base apart from a much larger clone, this may be a read error. Time point indicated: newly diagnosed GD, antithyroid drugs for less than 3 months. Researchers made the TCR library from RNA that was extracted from PBMCs. The V and J ends lost 2 bases and 5 bases respectively, with 10 bases between them. The CDR3 sequence is 14 residues long. Germline CDR1 is MNHEY and CDR2 is SVGEGT.

The chain is built from TRBV6-2 or TRBV6-3 and TRBJ2-1; a weak D match, TRBD2 (5 bases). Here the sequenced sample was peripheral blood mononuclear cells (PBMCs), taken at new diagnosis, from a patient treated with antithyroid drugs. This clonotype originated in a female donor with Graves disease. The CDR3 region has the DNA TGTGCCAGCAGTTACGGACTTGGCCACAATGAGCAGTTCTTC. This codes for CASSYGLGHNEQFF.